This TCR beta chain derives from a study of T cells in Graves' hyperthyroidism and ophthalmopathy. The TCR beta CDR3 regions underwent amplification using RNA transcripts as the source. The TCR CDR3 first-round RT-PCR relied on the HTBI primer set. TCRdb reprocessed the multiplex PCR reads via MiXCR and lists one record per CDR3 protein. The table shows more than 500,000 distinct CDR3 sequences, with around 50% occurring only once. The CDR3 loop spans 14 amino acids. Germline-derived CDR1 and CDR2 are SQVTM and ANQGSEA. Turning to this clonotype: Its target is unknown. A read error may produce the germline difference seen at one junction end.

Whole-study results and caveats: Ophthalmopathy and stable hyperthyroidism were told apart by a 13 V-J model. A median around six months before onset, the model predicted ophthalmopathy.

Sequencing was performed on peripheral blood or thyroid tissue (not recorded which). The TCR was taken from an adult woman with Graves' disease, either hyperthyroidism or ophthalmopathy (not recorded which). This rearrangement joins TRBV29-1 to TRBJ2-1, with D possibly TRBD2 on 5 matching bases. The DNA end is a closer match to TRBJ2-7, so the J assignment may be wrong. CDR3 residues: CSVEDYHSYNEQYF. CDR3 coding DNA: TGCAGCGTAGAAGACTACCACTCCTACAATGAGCAGTACTTC.